This is a list of T cell receptor beta chains from one sample in a study of blood T cells in healthy people across ages. Each CDR3 protein gets one entry after TCRdb re-called the 5' RACE reads with MiXCR. The data contain over 1,200,000 distinct CDR3 sequences, approximately 59% of them singletons. The sequencing input was blood. The receptors here all came from a man younger than 30 in good health. The CDR3 runs from the conserved cysteine through the conserved F or W. D genes are given only for firm matches. Only some rows state a clone size, as once, few, many or a class for expanded clones.

v_call	d_call	clone_size	j_call	cdr3_nt	cdr3_aa
TRBV3-1	TRBD2	-	TRBJ2-7	TGTGCCAGCAGCCGTTTGGGCGGGGGACCCTACGAGCAGTACTTC	CASSRLGGGPYEQYF
TRBV6-4	TRBD2	-	TRBJ2-3	TGTGCCAGCAGCAAAGCGGGGGTTGACGGGACGCAGTATTTT	CASSKAGVDGTQYF
TRBV20-1	-	-	TRBJ2-1	TGCAGTGCTATAGAGAGGGCCGGGACCAGCTCCTACAATGAGCAGTTCTTC	CSAIERAGTSSYNEQFF
TRBV4-3	TRBD1	-	TRBJ1-2	TGCGCCAGCAGCGGAGGAGTGGGACAGTCTTTTATTCTGAGTGGCTACACCTTC	CASSGGVGQSFILSGYTF
TRBV4-1	-	-	TRBJ2-1	TGCGCCAGCAGCCCAACTTGGGGTAATGAGCAGTTCTTC	CASSPTWGNEQFF
TRBV7-6	-	-	TRBJ2-7	TGTGCCAGCAGCGATCTGAGCCGAACCTACGAGCAGTACTTC	CASSDLSRTYEQYF
TRBV5-1	TRBD1	-	TRBJ1-2	TGCGCCAGCAGCTTGGCCGGACAGGGGCGACCTTTCTATGGCTACACCTTC	CASSLAGQGRPFYGYTF
TRBV7-2	TRBD1	few	TRBJ1-6	TGTGCCAGCAGCTGGACAGGGGACAATTCACCCCTCCACTTT	CASSWTGDNSPLHF
TRBV29-1	-	few	TRBJ2-7	TGCAGCTTCCTCCAGGCCCAGTACTTC	CSFLQAQYF
TRBV5-1	TRBD1	once	TRBJ2-1	TGCGCCAGCAGTCAACAGGGGCCGAGCCTATACAATGAGCAGTTCTTC	CASSQQGPSLYNEQFF
TRBV24-1	-	-	TRBJ1-6	TGTGCCACCAGTGATAGAAGGAATTCACCCCTCCACTTT	CATSDRRNSPLHF
TRBV7-8	TRBD1	once	TRBJ1-2	TGTGCCAGCAGCTTACAGACAGGGGCTAACTATGGCTACACCTTC	CASSLQTGANYGYTF
TRBV4-1	TRBD1	-	TRBJ1-5	TGCGCCAGCAGCCAAGCGGGCAGGGGGGACAGCAATCAGCCCCAGCATTTT	CASSQAGRGDSNQPQHF
TRBV29-1	-	-	TRBJ1-2	TGCAGCGTTGAATTAGGGGGGTCCCCCTATGGCTACACCTTC	CSVELGGSPYGYTF
TRBV6-2/TRBV6-3	-	few	TRBJ2-4	TGTGCCAGCAGTTACTCTAAAAACATTCAGTACTTC	CASSYSKNIQYF
TRBV7-8	TRBD2	-	TRBJ2-7	TGTGCCAGCAGCTCCCAGACTAGCGGCCTATCGGAGCAGTACTTC	CASSSQTSGLSEQYF
TRBV7-2	-	-	TRBJ2-3	TGTGCCAGCAGCTTTTCGGGTTACACAGATACGCAGTATTTT	CASSFSGYTDTQYF
TRBV20-1	-	-	TRBJ1-2	TGCAGTGCGCGTCTTTACGGCTACACCTTC	CSARLYGYTF
TRBV4-3	-	-	TRBJ1-1	TGCGCCAGCAGCCACCACAGGGATAACACTGAAGCTTTCTTT	CASSHHRDNTEAFF
TRBV12-3/TRBV12-4	-	-	TRBJ2-1	TGTGCCAGCAGTACAGGAGCGGGGCAGTTCTTC	CASSTGAGQFF
TRBV7-2	-	once	TRBJ2-3	TGTGCCAGCAGCCGTATGGGGAGCACAAGCACAGATACGCAGTATTTT	CASSRMGSTSTDTQYF
TRBV29-1	TRBD2	-	TRBJ2-7	TGCAGCGTTACAGGACTAGCGGGTCACAATGAGCAGTACTTC	CSVTGLAGHNEQYF
TRBV3-1	-	-	TRBJ2-5	TGTGCCAGCAGCGGCCGAGGGGAGACCCAGTACTTC	CASSGRGETQYF
TRBV12-3/TRBV12-4	-	-	TRBJ2-1	TGTGCCAGCAGTTTAGATTTTGACGTTGGCTACAATGAGCAGTTCTTC	CASSLDFDVGYNEQFF
TRBV5-1	-	-	TRBJ2-1	TGCGCCAGCAGCTTGGGTAGGACGTCCGGCTATGAGCAGTTCTTC	CASSLGRTSGYEQFF
TRBV9	-	few	TRBJ2-6	TGTGCCAGCTCTATACGGGGCTCTGGGGCCAACGTCCTGACTTTC	CASSIRGSGANVLTF
TRBV4-1	TRBD2	-	TRBJ2-7	TGCGCCAGCAGCCCACTAGCGGGGACAAAATACGAGCAGTACTTC	CASSPLAGTKYEQYF
TRBV6-5	-	-	TRBJ1-5	TGTGCCAGCAGTTACTCCGGGTCGGGGTTAACACCCCAGCATTTT	CASSYSGSGLTPQHF
TRBV27	-	-	TRBJ2-1	TGTGCCAGCAGCTCTCCCCCGGACATCTCTGGGGGGCAGTTCTTC	CASSSPPDISGGQFF
TRBV20-1	-	-	TRBJ1-2	TGCAGTGCTAGTCTAGGACGGAGGCTCGGAGGCTACACCTTC	CSASLGRRLGGYTF
TRBV20-1	-	-	TRBJ1-2	TGCAGTGCTGAGAGCGACACCGGCTATGGCTACACCTTC	CSAESDTGYGYTF
TRBV29-1	TRBD1	-	TRBJ1-4	TGCAGCGCCAGGGACAGGGGGCAGGAAAAACTGTTTTTT	CSARDRGQEKLFF
TRBV12-3/TRBV12-4	TRBD2	-	TRBJ2-3	TGTGCCAGCTTCGGGGAGGGGCCAGATACGCAGTATTTT	CASFGEGPDTQYF
TRBV7-9	-	few	TRBJ2-3	TGTGCCAGCAGCCGACAGCAAAGCACAGATACGCAGTATTTT	CASSRQQSTDTQYF
TRBV6-2/TRBV6-3	-	-	TRBJ2-5	TGTGCCAGCAGTTACGTGCCAGGTCCTCGCCAAGAGACCCAGTACTTC	CASSYVPGPRQETQYF
TRBV6-5	TRBD1	-	TRBJ2-7	TGTGCCAGCAGTCTCCGGGACAGTCGCTTCCACGAGCAGTACTTC	CASSLRDSRFHEQYF
TRBV27	-	few	TRBJ1-6	TGTGCCAGCAGACCAACAGGGATGGAGGGTGCCTTGCATTATAATTCACCCCTCCACTTT	CASRPTGMEGALHYNSPLHF
TRBV15	TRBD1	-	TRBJ1-2	TGTGCCACCAGCAGACCAGGACAGGGGCAATATGGCTACACCTTC	CATSRPGQGQYGYTF
TRBV4-1	-	-	TRBJ2-7	TGCGCCAGCAGCCCCATTGGAGGTGACAGGCCCCAGCAGTACTTC	CASSPIGGDRPQQYF
TRBV4-2	-	-	TRBJ1-5	TGTGCCAGCAGCCAAGCGGACGGGAGTTCTGAGCCCCAGCATTTT	CASSQADGSSEPQHF
TRBV29-1	TRBD1	-	TRBJ1-3	TGCAGCGTTGCCACAGGGGTTGGAAACACCATATATTTT	CSVATGVGNTIYF
TRBV4-1	-	once	TRBJ2-1	TGCGCCAGCAACCAAGGGGCGGCGCGGGACCCGACCAATGAGCAGTTCTTC	CASNQGAARDPTNEQFF
TRBV27	TRBD1	few	TRBJ2-7	TGTGCCAGCGGGACAGGGGTATACGAGCAGTACTTC	CASGTGVYEQYF
TRBV7-8	-	-	TRBJ2-7	TGTGCCAGCAGCATCCAAAACTCCGACTACGAGCAGTACTTC	CASSIQNSDYEQYF
TRBV12-3/TRBV12-4	-	-	TRBJ2-1	TGTGCCAGCAGCCCAGACCCCCGGGATTCCGACGTTTATGAGCAGTTCTTC	CASSPDPRDSDVYEQFF
TRBV15	TRBD1	-	TRBJ2-3	TGTGCCATCGCGGGGACAGGGTTAGATACGCAGTATTTT	CAIAGTGLDTQYF
TRBV6-5	TRBD1	once	TRBJ2-7	TGTGCCAGCAGTTATCGGGACAGGGGGCGCAAGGCCTACGAGCAGTACTTC	CASSYRDRGRKAYEQYF
TRBV6-6	-	-	TRBJ2-1	TGTGCCAGCAGTTACTCTTGGGAGCAGTTCTTC	CASSYSWEQFF
TRBV4-2	-	-	TRBJ1-2	TGTGCCAGCCAAGACCCCAGGGTCTATGGCTACACCTTC	CASQDPRVYGYTF